This T cell receptor beta chain was retrieved from a study of blood T cell repertoires in COVID-19. Per the study methods: Amplified reference gene primers provided the basis for estimating nucleated cell counts. Some clones are missing from TCRdb's copy, which holds only in-frame ones; the method was immunoSEQ multiplex PCR. V and J calls and clone size come straight from that table; D and trimming were deduced from the DNA. This sample has 200,000 or so clones, with roughly four fifths found just once. V was clipped by 0 bases and J by 3 bases; unmatched bases: 5. Germline V lookup: CDR1 MNHNY, CDR2 SVGAGI (reference sequence). This CDR3 is 16 amino acids long. This clone came up many times.

This sequence was found in a man aged 60 to 75 who had recovered from COVID-19. Sequenced sample: PBMCs or T cells enriched from blood (not recorded which). The chain couples TRBV6-6 to TRBJ2-3, with 8 nucleotides matching TRBD1. CDR3 DNA sequence: TGTGCCAGCAGTTACTCTCAGGGGGCGAGAACAGATACGCAGTATTTT. The encoded protein is CASSYSQGARTDTQYF.